The sequence of this T cell receptor beta chain was determined in a study of T cell responses to AZD1222 COVID-19 vaccine. Overall study results and limits: Recipients of two AZD1222 doses showed rising Spike-specific TCR breadth and depth. All repertoire sampling was performed exclusively after the peak T cell response. Spike was spanned by vaccine-associated CD4 TCRs, with dominance at 160-218 and 743-854.

CDR1 and CDR2 (germline): SGDLS, YYNGEE. With 4 bases removed from V and 0 bases from J, the gap between germline ends came to 16 bases. The CDR3 has 17 amino acids. Combined were second doses at about 4 or about 12 weeks. A remark on this clone: The antigen remains undetermined.

The method was immunoSEQ multiplex PCR; TCRdb's version includes in-frame clones alone and lacks a portion of them. The table shows around 160,000 clones, with about 90% occurring only once. The clonotype originates from an adult who received the AZD1222 COVID-19 vaccine. The material was peripheral blood, obtained 28 days after the second AZD1222 dose. V usage is TRBV9 and J usage is TRBJ2-2; D could derive from TRBD1 or TRBD2 (5 bases each). The CDR3 loop reads CASSLFSGTTNTGELFF. The DNA for the CDR3 is TGTGCCAGCAGCCTGTTTTCCGGGACCACGAACACCGGGGAGCTGTTTTTT.